This is a list of T cell receptor beta chains from one sample in a study of blood T cell repertoires in COVID-19. Generated by immunoSEQ multiplex PCR, the TCRdb table keeps only in-frame clones and is missing some. The sample records 90,000 to 100,000 clones, roughly nine tenths being singletons. Sequenced input: peripheral blood. Source of these receptors: a man aged 50-59 years with acute or convalescent COVID-19. Both conserved end residues are part of each CDR3. A D gene is named only where the DNA matches it firmly. The size field is filled for only some rows; it gives once, few, many or a size class.

V gene: TRBV6-6; D gene: TRBD2; J gene: TRBJ2-1; CDR3 length: 16; clone size: -; CDR3 protein: CASSPKGRGSYNEQFF; CDR3 DNA: TGTGCCAGCAGCCCCAAGGGGAGGGGCTCCTACAATGAGCAGTTCTTC
V gene: TRBV19; D gene: TRBD1; J gene: TRBJ1-5; CDR3 length: 14; clone size: once; CDR3 protein: CASSIRTGGVSQHF; CDR3 DNA: TGTGCCAGTAGTATCCGGACAGGGGGCGTATCCCAGCATTTT
V gene: TRBV29-1; D gene: -; J gene: TRBJ1-2; CDR3 length: 11; clone size: once; CDR3 protein: CSVEPSYGYTF; CDR3 DNA: TGCAGCGTTGAACCTAGCTATGGCTACACCTTC
V gene: TRBV5-1; D gene: -; J gene: TRBJ2-5; CDR3 length: 12; clone size: -; CDR3 protein: CASSFNEETQYF; CDR3 DNA: TGCGCCAGCAGCTTCAATGAAGAGACCCAGTACTTC
V gene: TRBV30; D gene: -; J gene: TRBJ2-5; CDR3 length: 13; clone size: -; CDR3 protein: CASTEGGQETQYF; CDR3 DNA: TGTGCCTCTACAGAGGGCGGCCAAGAGACCCAGTACTTC
V gene: TRBV6-6; D gene: TRBD1; J gene: TRBJ1-2; CDR3 length: 14; clone size: -; CDR3 protein: CASSRSGGRYGYTF; CDR3 DNA: TGTGCCAGCAGTCGATCAGGGGGCAGATATGGCTACACCTTC
V gene: TRBV11-2; D gene: -; J gene: TRBJ1-2; CDR3 length: 14; clone size: -; CDR3 protein: CASSLVGINYGYTF; CDR3 DNA: TGTGCCAGCAGCTTAGTTGGCATTAACTATGGCTACACCTTC
V gene: TRBV10-2; D gene: TRBD1; J gene: TRBJ1-5; CDR3 length: 15; clone size: -; CDR3 protein: CASRQGAVGNQPQHF; CDR3 DNA: TGCGCCAGCAGACAGGGGGCGGTGGGCAATCAGCCCCAGCATTTT
V gene: TRBV4-3; D gene: TRBD2; J gene: TRBJ2-3; CDR3 length: 16; clone size: -; CDR3 protein: CASSQASGSRTDTQYF; CDR3 DNA: TGCGCCAGCAGCCAAGCTAGCGGGTCTCGCACAGATACGCAGTATTTT
V gene: TRBV7-2; D gene: TRBD1; J gene: TRBJ2-7; CDR3 length: 16; clone size: -; CDR3 protein: CASSLGWGQGSNEQYF; CDR3 DNA: TGTGCCAGCAGCTTAGGGTGGGGACAGGGGTCCAACGAGCAGTACTTC
V gene: TRBV11-1; D gene: -; J gene: TRBJ1-1; CDR3 length: 14; clone size: -; CDR3 protein: CASSLAGPNTEAFF; CDR3 DNA: TGTGCCAGCAGCTTAGCGGGCCCGAACACTGAAGCTTTCTTT
V gene: TRBV7-8; D gene: -; J gene: TRBJ1-2; CDR3 length: 14; clone size: once; CDR3 protein: CASSLRPDSDGYTF; CDR3 DNA: TGTGCCAGCAGCTTAAGGCCGGACTCCGATGGCTACACCTTC
V gene: TRBV11-2; D gene: -; J gene: TRBJ2-2; CDR3 length: 16; clone size: -; CDR3 protein: CASSPTGRGNTGELFF; CDR3 DNA: TGTGCCAGCAGCCCAACGGGCCGGGGGAACACCGGGGAGCTGTTTTTT
V gene: TRBV25-1; D gene: TRBD2; J gene: TRBJ2-1; CDR3 length: 15; clone size: -; CDR3 protein: CASSYASGIYNEQFF; CDR3 DNA: TGTGCCAGCAGCTATGCTAGCGGGATCTACAATGAGCAGTTCTTC
V gene: TRBV7-8; D gene: -; J gene: TRBJ2-1; CDR3 length: 15; clone size: once; CDR3 protein: CASSGSGLAVGEQFF; CDR3 DNA: TGTGCCAGCAGCGGTAGCGGTTTGGCCGTGGGGGAGCAGTTCTTC
V gene: TRBV4-1; D gene: -; J gene: TRBJ2-7; CDR3 length: 13; clone size: once; CDR3 protein: CASSQETGYEQYF; CDR3 DNA: TGCGCCAGCAGCCAAGAGACAGGCTACGAGCAGTACTTC
V gene: TRBV5-4; D gene: TRBD1; J gene: TRBJ2-3; CDR3 length: 14; clone size: -; CDR3 protein: CASSAGDREDTQYF; CDR3 DNA: TGTGCCAGCAGCGCGGGGGACAGGGAAGATACGCAGTATTTT
V gene: TRBV19; D gene: -; J gene: TRBJ1-1; CDR3 length: 14; clone size: -; CDR3 protein: CASSRGGKGTEAFF; CDR3 DNA: TGTGCCAGTAGTCGGGGAGGGAAGGGCACTGAAGCTTTCTTT
V gene: TRBV6-6; D gene: -; J gene: TRBJ1-1; CDR3 length: 16; clone size: -; CDR3 protein: CASTLAGQRTTTEAFF; CDR3 DNA: TGTGCCAGCACCCTTGCTGGCCAGCGGACCACTACTGAAGCTTTCTTT
V gene: TRBV6-1; D gene: TRBD2; J gene: TRBJ2-7; CDR3 length: 18; clone size: -; CDR3 protein: CASSVVGTSGRASYEQYF; CDR3 DNA: TGTGCCAGCAGTGTAGTGGGGACTAGCGGGAGGGCCTCCTACGAGCAGTACTTC
V gene: TRBV23-1; D gene: -; J gene: TRBJ2-3; CDR3 length: 17; clone size: -; CDR3 protein: CASISRPPYSSTDTQYF; CDR3 DNA: TGCGCCAGCATATCTAGACCCCCCTACTCTAGCACAGATACGCAGTATTTT
V gene: TRBV9; D gene: TRBD1; J gene: TRBJ2-7; CDR3 length: 14; clone size: -; CDR3 protein: CASSPTGESYEQYF; CDR3 DNA: TGTGCCAGCAGCCCGACAGGGGAAAGCTACGAGCAGTACTTC
V gene: TRBV9; D gene: TRBD2; J gene: TRBJ2-1; CDR3 length: 16; clone size: -; CDR3 protein: CASSVLSGRARGEQFF; CDR3 DNA: TGTGCCAGCAGCGTCCTTAGCGGGAGGGCCCGGGGTGAGCAGTTCTTC
V gene: TRBV11-3; D gene: -; J gene: TRBJ2-5; CDR3 length: 16; clone size: -; CDR3 protein: CASSLGLRTEEETQYF; CDR3 DNA: TGTGCCAGCAGCTTAGGGCTTCGGACAGAAGAAGAGACCCAGTACTTC
V gene: TRBV21-1; D gene: -; J gene: TRBJ1-5; CDR3 length: 19; clone size: -; CDR3 protein: CASSPDVGTAINSNQPQHF; CDR3 DNA: TGTGCCAGCAGCCCTGACGTCGGGACAGCAATTAATAGCAATCAGCCCCAGCATTTT
V gene: TRBV15; D gene: TRBD1; J gene: TRBJ2-5; CDR3 length: 16; clone size: -; CDR3 protein: CATSREGQGLKETQYF; CDR3 DNA: TGTGCCACCAGCAGAGAGGGACAGGGACTGAAGGAGACCCAGTACTTC
V gene: TRBV11-3; D gene: TRBD1; J gene: TRBJ1-5; CDR3 length: 14; clone size: -; CDR3 protein: CASSPTGFGQPQHF; CDR3 DNA: TGTGCCAGCAGCCCGACAGGGTTTGGCCAGCCCCAGCATTTT
V gene: TRBV7-2; D gene: TRBD2; J gene: TRBJ2-1; CDR3 length: 16; clone size: once; CDR3 protein: CASSLGTSGAGGGQFF; CDR3 DNA: TGTGCCAGCAGCCTCGGGACTAGCGGGGCCGGTGGGGGGCAGTTCTTC
V gene: TRBV6-5; D gene: -; J gene: TRBJ1-1; CDR3 length: 14; clone size: -; CDR3 protein: CASSYSMTGTEAFF; CDR3 DNA: TGTGCCAGCAGTTACTCGATGACAGGCACTGAAGCTTTCTTT
V gene: TRBV24-1; D gene: -; J gene: TRBJ1-4; CDR3 length: 16; clone size: -; CDR3 protein: CATSDLPVATNEKLFF; CDR3 DNA: TGTGCCACCAGTGATCTCCCGGTTGCAACTAATGAAAAACTGTTTTTT
V gene: TRBV25-1; D gene: -; J gene: TRBJ2-1; CDR3 length: 14; clone size: -; CDR3 protein: CASSWAGGGGEQFF; CDR3 DNA: TGTGCCAGCTCCTGGGCAGGGGGCGGGGGTGAGCAGTTCTTC
V gene: TRBV27; D gene: -; J gene: TRBJ1-2; CDR3 length: 14; clone size: -; CDR3 protein: CASSSAGRNYGYTF; CDR3 DNA: TGTGCCAGCAGTTCCGCGGGGCGAAACTATGGCTACACCTTC
V gene: TRBV15; D gene: -; J gene: TRBJ1-4; CDR3 length: 16; clone size: -; CDR3 protein: CATSRVGGTEAFKLFF; CDR3 DNA: TGTGCCACCAGCAGAGTAGGAGGAACAGAGGCTTTTAAACTGTTTTTT
V gene: TRBV20-1; D gene: -; J gene: TRBJ1-5; CDR3 length: 15; clone size: -; CDR3 protein: CSASTGPYSNQPQHF; CDR3 DNA: TGCAGTGCTAGTACAGGGCCATATAGCAATCAGCCCCAGCATTTT
V gene: TRBV18; D gene: -; J gene: TRBJ2-1; CDR3 length: 16; clone size: -; CDR3 protein: CASSRSGTNPYNEQFF; CDR3 DNA: TGTGCCAGCTCCCGATCGGGGACAAACCCCTACAATGAGCAGTTCTTC
V gene: TRBV6-2/TRBV6-3; D gene: TRBD2; J gene: TRBJ2-1; CDR3 length: 17; clone size: -; CDR3 protein: CASSYSLLAGVGNEQFF; CDR3 DNA: TGTGCCAGCAGTTACTCTTTACTAGCGGGAGTGGGTAATGAGCAGTTCTTC
V gene: TRBV18; D gene: -; J gene: TRBJ2-5; CDR3 length: 15; clone size: -; CDR3 protein: CASSRGGPNQETQYF; CDR3 DNA: TGTGCCAGCTCACGAGGAGGCCCCAACCAAGAGACCCAGTACTTC
V gene: TRBV6-5; D gene: TRBD1; J gene: TRBJ2-5; CDR3 length: 15; clone size: -; CDR3 protein: CASRQDRGRGETQYF; CDR3 DNA: TGTGCCAGCAGGCAAGACAGGGGGCGAGGCGAGACCCAGTACTTC
V gene: TRBV19; D gene: TRBD2; J gene: TRBJ2-6; CDR3 length: 15; clone size: -; CDR3 protein: CASKAAGGGANVLTF; CDR3 DNA: TGTGCCAGTAAGGCAGCGGGAGGTGGGGCCAACGTCCTGACTTTC